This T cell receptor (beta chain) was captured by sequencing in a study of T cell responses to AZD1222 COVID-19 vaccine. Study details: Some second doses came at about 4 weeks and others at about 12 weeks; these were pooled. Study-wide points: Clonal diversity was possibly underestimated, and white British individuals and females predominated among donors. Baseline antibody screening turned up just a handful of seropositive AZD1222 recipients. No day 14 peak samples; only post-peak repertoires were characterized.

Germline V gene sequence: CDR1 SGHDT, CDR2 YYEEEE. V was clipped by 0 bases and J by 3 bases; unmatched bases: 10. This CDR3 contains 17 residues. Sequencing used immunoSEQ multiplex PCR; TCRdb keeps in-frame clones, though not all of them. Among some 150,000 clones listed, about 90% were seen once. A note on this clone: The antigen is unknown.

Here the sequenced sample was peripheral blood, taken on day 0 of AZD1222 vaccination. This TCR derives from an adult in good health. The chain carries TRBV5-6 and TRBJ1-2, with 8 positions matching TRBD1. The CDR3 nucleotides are TGTGCCAGCAGCTTGGTGGCAGGGGGCGCTTATTACTATGGCTACACCTTC. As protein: CASSLVAGGAYYYGYTF.